Following are 26 T cell receptor beta chains from one sample sequenced in a study of T cells in women clearing cervical HPV infection. Produced via immunoSEQ multiplex PCR; TCRdb's table is partial and in-frame only. The sample's table shows around 17,000 clones. Sequences were obtained from blood buffy coat. The receptors derive from a woman aged 18 to 75 with a cervical HPV16 infection that either progressed to CIN3+ or cleared (not recorded which).

Regarding this clone: The read terminates 3 residues before the CDR3 end, so the remaining end is supplied by the germline J gene. This chain connects TRBV7-9 to TRBJ1-6; tentatively, D is TRBD1 (5 bases). The CDR3 contains 13 residues. Germline loops: CDR1 SEHNR, CDR2 FQNEAQ (reference sequence). Incomplete CDR3 DNA: TGTGCCAGCAGCTTGGGGGGGAATGATCCC. Protein: CASSLGGNDP. The CDR3, in full, reads CASSLGGNDPLHF.

Notes on this clone: The missing CDR3 end, 3 residues past where the read stops, is filled in from the germline J gene. The chain links TRBV2 to TRBJ2-5; the D gene is possibly TRBD1 (5 bases). Germline assignment: CDR1 SNHLY and CDR2 FYNNEI. This CDR3 region has 11 residues. Trimming cost V 10 bases and J 0 bases, with 6 bases left between them. The CDR3 DNA, read in part, is TGTGCCACAGGGTACCAAGAGACC. Amino acids: CATGYQET. The whole CDR3 reads CATGYQETQYF.

Notes on this clone: The DNA ends 3 residues before the CDR3 does, and the rest of the CDR3 is filled in from the germline J gene. The chain links TRBV7-9 to TRBJ2-7; 10 nucleotides align to TRBD1. Germline values: CDR1 SEHNR, CDR2 FQNEAQ (reference sequence). V was pared by 2 bases and J by 1 base, with 2 bases of the junction left unmatched. The CDR3 extends over 15 amino acids. This CDR3 is CASSLRTGGSYEQYF. Partial CDR3 DNA: TGTGCCAGCAGCTTACGGACAGGGGGGTCCTACGAG.

Comment on this clone: The CDR3 end falls 3 residues outside the read, so it is completed with the germline J gene. The chain is built from TRBV12-3 or TRBV12-4 and TRBJ1-2; D is unclear. This CDR3 spans 13 amino acids. CDR3 bases read: TGTGCCAGCAGTTACCCGTACGCGAGAGGC. Its translation: CASSYPYARG. The whole CDR3 reads CASSYPYARGYTF.

A word on this clone: The read stops 3 residues short of the end of the CDR3; the missing end is completed from the germline J gene. This sequence joins TRBV19 and TRBJ2-4; D may correspond to TRBD1 or TRBD2 (5 bases each). The germline V gene has CDR1 LNHDA and CDR2 SQIVND (reference sequence). The CDR3 is made up of 14 amino acids. This chain's CDR3 is CASWERGTNYGQYF. CDR3 DNA, as far as it was read: TGTGCCAGTTGGGAGAGGGGAACTAACTATGGT. The whole variable domain, remainder taken from reference TRBV19 and TRBJ2-4, is DGGITQSPKYLFRKEGQNVTLSCEQNLNHDAMYWYRQDPGQGLRLIYYSQIVNDFQKGDIAEGYSVSREKKESFPLTVTSAQKNPTAFYLCASWERGTNYGQYFGAGTRLSVL.

Points on this clone: The CDR3 extends 3 residues past the end of the read, so its final part is completed from the germline J gene. This chain connects TRBV29-1 to TRBJ2-1; D unclear. The CDR3 is 12 amino acids. Trimming pared 5 bases from V and 2 bases from J, leaving 7 bases between. Germline CDR1 and CDR2: SQVTM and ANQGSEA. CDR3 in amino acids: CSVYEAYNEQFF. CDR3 DNA (partial): TGCAGCGTTTACGAGGCCTACAATGAG.

About this clone itself: The sequence runs out 3 residues before the end of the CDR3; the remainder is reconstructed from the germline J gene. This chain connects TRBV20-1 to TRBJ2-7, with 7 bases fitting TRBD1. J was trimmed by 2 bases and V by 1 base; bases with no gene match: 11. Germline V CDR1 and CDR2: DFQATT, SNEGSKA (reference sequence). The CDR3 consists of 16 residues. CDR3: CSARGRERQGTYEQYF. The sequenced part of the CDR3 DNA is TGCAGTGCTAGAGGAAGAGAGAGACAGGGTACCTACGAG.

Remarks on this clone: The read terminates 3 residues before the CDR3 end, so the remaining end is supplied by the germline J gene. The chain joins TRBV2 to TRBJ1-2; D is unresolved. With 3 bases removed from V and 2 bases from J, the gap between germline ends came to 7 bases. Germline V gene lookup returns CDR1 SNHLY and CDR2 FYNNEI. This CDR3 contains 13 residues. The CDR3 region is CASSDERNYGYTF. Partial CDR3 DNA: TGTGCCAGCAGTGACGAACGGAACTATGGC.

As concerns this clone: The read gets to within 3 residues of the CDR3 end, and the germline J gene fills in the rest. This chain connects TRBV5-1 to TRBJ2-7; D might be TRBD1 (5 bases). Trimming took off 2 bases at V and 1 base at J, with 19 bases between the two ends. The CDR3 is 17 amino acids. From germline, CDR1 is SGHRS and CDR2 YFSETQ. The sequenced CDR3 bases are TGCGCCAGCAGCTTCCAAGCCCCGGCGGACAATTCCTACGAG. This translates into CASSFQAPADNSYE. The complete CDR3 protein is CASSFQAPADNSYEQYF.

Comment on this clone: Sequencing ends 3 residues short of the CDR3 end; the germline J gene provides the rest. The chain links TRBV6-2 or TRBV6-3 to TRBJ2-3; 11 nucleotides align to TRBD2. The trim removed 4 bases at V and 4 bases at J, leaving 10 bases unmatched. The CDR3 has 17 residues. Per the germline V gene, CDR1 is MNHEY and CDR2 is SVGEGT. The CDR3 loop reads CASSFHTSGGLADTQYF. The part of the CDR3 DNA that was read is TGTGCCAGCAGTTTCCATACTAGCGGGGGATTGGCAGATACG.

The CDR3 reads CSAIRYPTSSYNEQFF. The part of the CDR3 DNA that was read is TGCAGTGCTATACGTTACCCCACTAGCTCCTACAATGAG. V usage is TRBV20-1 and J usage is TRBJ2-1; the D gene is possibly TRBD2 (5 bases). The read falls 3 residues short of the CDR3 end, and the missing part is taken from the germline J gene. CDR1 and CDR2 (germline): DFQATT, SNEGSKA (reference sequence). The V gene lost 4 bases and the J gene lost 0 bases, with 16 bases spanning the gap. The CDR3 loop spans 16 amino acids.

Notes on this clone: The read terminates 3 residues before the CDR3 end, so the remaining end is supplied by the germline J gene. The V call is TRBV19, the J call TRBJ2-4, with 7 positions matching TRBD1. The CDR3 runs 14 residues. CDR1 and CDR2 from the germline V gene are LNHDA and SQIVND (reference sequence). The CDR3 DNA, read in part, is TGTGCCAGTAGTATTGGACAGGCCGGCTATAGT. Amino acid sequence: CASSIGQAGYS. The full CDR3 protein is CASSIGQAGYSQYF.

The sequenced CDR3 bases are TGTGCCAGCAGCTTAGGGGCGAAGTATGGC. As protein: CASSLGAKYG. The whole CDR3 sequence reads CASSLGAKYGYTF. The gene calls are TRBV7-8 and TRBJ1-2; D not certain. From the germline J gene comes the end of the CDR3, since the read stops 3 residues before it. Germline V gene data show CDR1 as SGHVS and CDR2 as FQNEAQ. Deletions cut 1 base from V and 5 bases from J, with 8 bases between. This CDR3 is 13 amino acids long.

Details on this clone: Read sequence stops 3 residues before the CDR3 end, and the germline J gene provides the missing end. The chain has TRBV11-3 and TRBJ2-5; possible D gene TRBD2, 6 bases. Deletions cut 1 base from V and 2 bases from J, with 11 bases between. Germline values: CDR1 SGHNT, CDR2 YENEEA. The CDR3 contains 15 residues. Partial CDR3 DNA: TGTGCCAGCAGCTTAGGGGCCGGGACTCAAGAGACC. This encodes CASSLGAGTQET. The whole CDR3 sequence reads CASSLGAGTQETQYF.

On this clone itself: The DNA ends 3 residues before the CDR3 does, and the rest of the CDR3 is filled in from the germline J gene. The rearrangement joins TRBV7-9 to TRBJ1-2, with 10 bases fitting TRBD1. The germline V gene has CDR1 SEHNR and CDR2 FQNEAQ (reference sequence). The CDR3 consists of 14 residues. The CDR3 DNA, read in part, is TGTGCCAGCAGCCCGCGGGACAGGGGAGGGAGC. Translated: CASSPRDRGGS. The whole CDR3 protein is CASSPRDRGGSYTF.

Worth noting for this clone: The read finishes 3 residues shy of the CDR3 end, and the germline J gene is used to complete it. The chain employs TRBV7-3 and TRBJ1-2, with a weak D call TRBD1 (5 bases). Germline V lookup: CDR1 SGHTA, CDR2 FQGTGA. This CDR3 spans 17 amino acids. CDR3 sequence reads: CASSPYASAGSVDIYTF. The sequenced part of the CDR3 DNA is TGTGCCAGCAGTCCCTATGCTAGCGCGGGGTCGGTGGACATC. The full variable domain, in which reference TRBV7-3 and TRBJ1-2 provide the parts outside the CDR3, is GAGVSQTPSNKVTEKGKYVELRCDPISGHTALYWYRQSLGQGPEFLIYFQGTGAADDSGLPNDRFFAVRPEGSVSTLKIQRTERGDSAVYLCASSPYASAGSVDIYTFGSGTRLTVV.

Details on this clone: The sequenced fragment ends 3 residues before the CDR3 boundary, so the rest is inferred from the germline J gene. Other nucleotide sequences from this sample produce the same CDR3. The chain recombines TRBV14 with TRBJ2-3; no clear D gene. Trimming left V 1 base short and J 3 bases short, with 8 bases between. CDR3 size: 14 residues. Germline V lookup: CDR1 SGHDN, CDR2 FVKESK. CDR3 in amino acids: CASSQGRHTDTQYF. The sequenced CDR3 bases are TGTGCCAGCAGCCAAGGCAGGCATACAGATACG.

As regards this clone: The read halts 3 residues ahead of the CDR3 end, with the missing end drawn from the germline J gene. V usage is TRBV5-1 and J usage is TRBJ2-2; D might be TRBD2 (6 bases). The V gene's germline CDR1 is SGHRS and CDR2 YFSETQ. This CDR3 has 12 residues. The CDR3 DNA, read in part, is TGCGCCAGCAGAGAGGAGGGTTCACCG. It is translated as CASREEGSP. The full CDR3 is CASREEGSPLFF.

To note about this clone: The read falls 3 residues short of the CDR3 end, and the missing part is taken from the germline J gene. The rearrangement links TRBV2 to TRBJ1-2; a possible D gene is TRBD1 (5 bases). Germline CDR1 SNHLY, CDR2 FYNNEI. Trimming shortened V by 7 bases and J by 2 bases, and 17 bases separated the two germline ends. There are 15 residues in the CDR3. The CDR3 bases that were read are TGTGCCAGCATCCCTGGCCTAACAGGAAACTATGGC. It codes for CASIPGLTGNYG. The CDR3 reads in full as CASIPGLTGNYGYTF.

With respect to this clone: The read comes to an end 3 residues before the CDR3 does, leaving the germline J gene to fill in the end. The chain has TRBV5-1 and TRBJ2-3; D unclear. Germline V gene lookup returns CDR1 SGHRS and CDR2 YFSETQ. The CDR3 loop spans 13 amino acids. V lost 4 bases, J lost 6 bases, and 12 bases lay in between. CDR3 in amino acids: CASSEAAFDTQYF. The CDR3 DNA, read in part, is TGCGCCAGCAGCGAGGCCGCTTTCGATACG.

Points on this clone: The read gets to within 3 residues of the CDR3 end, and the germline J gene fills in the rest. The V call is TRBV10-3, the J call TRBJ2-7; D unresolved. There are 12 residues in the CDR3. The germline CDR1 and CDR2 sequences are ENHRY and SYGVKD. Trimming removed 11 bases at V and 3 bases at J, with 14 bases between. The CDR3 spells CAARSLLYEQYF. The covered CDR3 bases are TGTGCCGCCAGGTCTCTACTCTACGAG.

On this clone itself: The read finishes 3 residues shy of the CDR3 end, and the germline J gene is used to complete it. The genes are TRBV5-6 and TRBJ2-7; D remains ambiguous. From germline, CDR1 is SGHDT and CDR2 YYEEEE. V was cut by 0 bases and J by 3 bases, with 10 bases left in between. The CDR3 totals 14 residues. The part of the CDR3 DNA that was read is TGTGCCAGCAGCTTGGGTACAGCTTACTACGAG. It specifies CASSLGTAYYE. The whole CDR3 sequence reads CASSLGTAYYEQYF.

Concerning this clone: The read ends 3 residues early relative to the CDR3; the germline J gene fills the gap. This sequence joins TRBV28 and TRBJ2-2; D not resolved. Trimming took 6 bases from V and 4 from J, leaving 9 bases between them. The germline V gene has CDR1 MDHEN and CDR2 SYDVKM. This CDR3 comprises 13 residues. CDR3 DNA (partial): TGTGCCAGCAGCCCGTCTTTCACCGGGGAG. It yields the protein CASSPSFTGE. The complete CDR3 sequence is CASSPSFTGELFF.

Note on this clone: The read ends 3 residues before the CDR3 terminus; that terminus is restored from the germline J gene. The chain is built from TRBV19 and TRBJ1-5; 8 bases fit TRBD1. V was clipped by 7 bases and J by 4 bases; unmatched bases: 3. Germline V gives CDR1 LNHDA, CDR2 SQIVND (reference sequence). There are 13 residues in the CDR3. The CDR3 sequence: CASTGQGNQPQHF. CDR3 DNA (partial): TGTGCCAGTACCGGACAGGGAAATCAGCCC.

As concerns this clone: With the read ending 3 residues before the CDR3 end, the germline J gene is used to fill in that end. V is TRBV5-4 and J is TRBJ1-2; TRBD1 agrees at 7 bases. Per the germline V gene, CDR1 is SGHNT and CDR2 is YYREEE (reference sequence). The CDR3 runs to 16 residues. V lost 2 bases, J lost 4 bases, and 11 bases stayed unmatched. Here the CDR3 reads CASSLRSPGQSYGYTF. Incomplete CDR3 DNA: TGTGCCAGCAGCTTAAGGTCTCCGGGACAGAGCTATGGC.

Details on this clone: Sequencing ends 3 residues short of the CDR3 end; the germline J gene provides the rest. The genes are TRBV11-2 and TRBJ1-2; D perhaps matches TRBD1 (6 bases). Trimming stripped 4 bases from V and 6 bases from J, with 18 bases between. There are 15 residues in the CDR3. Germline V gives CDR1 SGHAT, CDR2 FQNNGV. CDR3 DNA (partial): TGTGCCAGCAGCTCGAGGACAGAGCATCTTAATGGC. Residues: CASSSRTEHLNG. The full-length CDR3 reads as CASSSRTEHLNGYTF.